These T cell receptor beta chains were read from a single sample in a study of T cells after yellow fever vaccination. A single record per CDR3 protein comes from TCRdb applying MiXCR to the 5' RACE reads. The sample has about 240,000 distinct CDR3 sequences, approximately 3.5% seen once. This sample comprised PBMCs, obtained 15 days after the yellow fever booster vaccination. Receptors originate from a man younger than 35 who received the YFV17D yellow fever vaccine. The CDR3 runs from the conserved cysteine through the conserved F or W. A D gene is named only where the DNA matches it firmly. For some rows the clone size is stated as once, few or many, or as a class when expanded; others skip it.

size	V	J	D	DNA	CDR3
many	TRBV12-3/TRBV12-4	TRBJ1-2	NA	TGTGCCAGCAGTTTAACAGAAACATATGGCTACACCTTC	CASSLTETYGYTF
many	TRBV20-1	TRBJ2-5	TRBD2	TGCAGTGCTTCGATTCGACTAGCGGGGGGGCTGGAGACCCAGTACTTC	CSASIRLAGGLETQYF
many	TRBV7-3	TRBJ2-2	NA	TGTGCCAGCAGCTTAAGCAGGGGAGACACCGGGGAGCTGTTTTTT	CASSLSRGDTGELFF
many	TRBV11-2	TRBJ2-5	NA	TGTGCCAGCAGCTTAGGTTGGGACGGGGCAGAGACCCAGTACTTC	CASSLGWDGAETQYF
many	TRBV29-1	TRBJ2-7	TRBD1	TGCAGCGCTGGGACAGTGGCCTACGAGCAGTACTTC	CSAGTVAYEQYF
many	TRBV6-6	TRBJ2-5	NA	TGTGCCAGCAGTTACGGGGTCCAAGAGACCCAGTACTTC	CASSYGVQETQYF
many	TRBV3-1	TRBJ1-4	NA	TGTGCCAGCAGCCAAGACGGCGGGGAGTATGAAAAACTGTTTTTT	CASSQDGGEYEKLFF
NA	TRBV7-6	TRBJ1-5	NA	TGTGCCAGCAGCTTATATGGGTTGAGCAATCAGCCCCAGCATTTT	CASSLYGLSNQPQHF
many	TRBV12-3/TRBV12-4	TRBJ1-1	NA	TGTGCCAGCAGTTTAAGGGAAACTGAAGCTTTCTTT	CASSLRETEAFF
many	TRBV7-9	TRBJ1-2	NA	TGTGCCAGCAGCCCCCAACAGGGTAACTATGGCTACACCTTC	CASSPQQGNYGYTF
many	TRBV6-2/TRBV6-3	TRBJ2-1	NA	TGTGCCAGCAGTTATCGGGTGGACCATTCCTACAATGAGCAGTTCTTC	CASSYRVDHSYNEQFF
few	TRBV20-1	TRBJ2-3	TRBD2	TGCAGTCGGTCTTATAGCGGGGCAGATACGCAGTATTTT	CSRSYSGADTQYF
many	TRBV20-1	TRBJ2-5	NA	TGCAGTGCTAATCGAGGAGGGGGGCGAGGGGAGACCCAGTACTTC	CSANRGGGRGETQYF
many	TRBV4-2	TRBJ2-1	NA	TGTGCCAGCAGCCAAGAAATATGGCGAGACAATGGGCAGTTCTTC	CASSQEIWRDNGQFF
many	TRBV12-3/TRBV12-4	TRBJ1-1	NA	TGTGCCAGCACCCCAGGCGGGGTAGCTTTCTTT	CASTPGGVAFF
many	TRBV10-2	TRBJ1-1	NA	TGCGCCAGCAGTGAGGCGGCGAACACTGAAGCTTTCTTT	CASSEAANTEAFF
many	TRBV20-1	TRBJ1-1	TRBD1	TGCAGTGCTAGTCTCGGACAGGGGGCTCGGGCTTTCTTT	CSASLGQGARAFF
many	TRBV12-3/TRBV12-4	TRBJ2-3	NA	TGTGCCAGCAGTTACCTCTCAGGAATTAGCACAGATACGCAGTATTTT	CASSYLSGISTDTQYF
many	TRBV7-9	TRBJ1-1	TRBD1	TGTGCCAGCAGCCCGACAGGGGGGAACGCTGAAGCTTTCTTT	CASSPTGGNAEAFF
many	TRBV7-6	TRBJ1-1	NA	TGTGCCAGCAGCTTATGGCCGGGAGGAACTGAAGCTTTCTTT	CASSLWPGGTEAFF